This is a list of T cell receptor beta chains from one sample in a study of T cell changes during pregnancy in multiple sclerosis. Clones were read by immunoSEQ multiplex PCR, and TCRdb kept only the in-frame ones, dropping some. Here the sample spans some 22,000 clones, under 90% being singletons. The material was CD8+ T cells from peripheral blood mononuclear cells, obtained before pregnancy. The source is a female donor with multiple sclerosis, enrolled in a pregnancy study. CDR3s include the opening cysteine and the closing phenylalanine or tryptophan. D genes are given only for firm matches. Not all rows give a size; the values are once, few, many and, for expanded clones, a class.

CDR3nt: TGTGCCAGCAGTGAACTCGGACAGTACGACTCTGGGGCCAACGTCCTGACTTTC; CDR3aa: CASSELGQYDSGANVLTF; j_gene: TRBJ2-6; abundance: once; d_gene: NA; len: 18; v_gene: TRBV28
CDR3nt: TGTGCCACCACGAGGGAAGAGACCCAGTACTTC; CDR3aa: CATTREETQYF; j_gene: TRBJ2-5; abundance: NA; d_gene: NA; len: 11; v_gene: TRBV7-9
CDR3nt: TGTGCCAGCAGCGGGTCGGGTGGGCGGGAGGACGGCGAGCAGTACTTC; CDR3aa: CASSGSGGREDGEQYF; j_gene: TRBJ2-7; abundance: NA; d_gene: TRBD2; len: 16; v_gene: TRBV7-6
CDR3nt: TGTGCCAGCAGCGCTGAAGCGGGGTTTCCCTACGAGCAGTACTTC; CDR3aa: CASSAEAGFPYEQYF; j_gene: TRBJ2-7; abundance: NA; d_gene: TRBD2; len: 15; v_gene: TRBV28
CDR3nt: TGTGCCAGTAGTGCGGGGAGAGGCCTCAATGAGCAGTTCTTC; CDR3aa: CASSAGRGLNEQFF; j_gene: TRBJ2-1; abundance: medium-sized; d_gene: NA; len: 14; v_gene: TRBV19
CDR3nt: TGCGCCAGCAGCTTGGGGGAGGTGGCTGGAAACACCATATATTTT; CDR3aa: CASSLGEVAGNTIYF; j_gene: TRBJ1-3; abundance: few; d_gene: NA; len: 15; v_gene: TRBV5-1
CDR3nt: TGTGGGGGCCTAGAACAAGAGACCCAGTACTTC; CDR3aa: CGGLEQETQYF; j_gene: TRBJ2-5; abundance: many; d_gene: NA; len: 11; v_gene: TRBV29-1
CDR3nt: TGTGCCAGTAGTATAGTAGCGGGAGGATCCGGGGAGCTGTTTTTT; CDR3aa: CASSIVAGGSGELFF; j_gene: TRBJ2-2; abundance: once; d_gene: TRBD2; len: 15; v_gene: TRBV19
CDR3nt: TGCGCCAGCAGCCAAGATTCCAGGGGGCACTTCCCTACCTACGAGCAGTACTTC; CDR3aa: CASSQDSRGHFPTYEQYF; j_gene: TRBJ2-7; abundance: NA; d_gene: TRBD1; len: 18; v_gene: TRBV4-1
CDR3nt: TGTGCCAGCAGTCCCCGGACTAGCGGGAGAACATCCGAGCAGTACTTC; CDR3aa: CASSPRTSGRTSEQYF; j_gene: TRBJ2-7; abundance: NA; d_gene: TRBD2; len: 16; v_gene: TRBV6-6
CDR3nt: TGTGCCTGGAGTGGAGAAGGACACGTAAGCTCCTACGAGCAGTACTTC; CDR3aa: CAWSGEGHVSSYEQYF; j_gene: TRBJ2-7; abundance: few; d_gene: NA; len: 16; v_gene: TRBV30
CDR3nt: TGCGCCAGCAGCCAAGTACCTAGCGGGGAGGGGACCGGGGAGCTGTTTTTT; CDR3aa: CASSQVPSGEGTGELFF; j_gene: TRBJ2-2; abundance: NA; d_gene: TRBD2; len: 17; v_gene: TRBV4-3
CDR3nt: TGCGCCAGCCGGGAAAGAGTACCCGGGGAGCTGTTTTTT; CDR3aa: CASRERVPGELFF; j_gene: TRBJ2-2; abundance: NA; d_gene: NA; len: 13; v_gene: TRBV10-1
CDR3nt: TGTGCCAGTAGTAGTGAAGCGGACTTGAACACTGAAGCTTTCTTT; CDR3aa: CASSSEADLNTEAFF; j_gene: TRBJ1-1; abundance: NA; d_gene: NA; len: 15; v_gene: TRBV19
CDR3nt: TGTGCCAGTAGTCTCGAAGCCCATACTAGCGGGAGCTACCGCGAGCAGTACTTC; CDR3aa: CASSLEAHTSGSYREQYF; j_gene: TRBJ2-7; abundance: NA; d_gene: TRBD2; len: 18; v_gene: TRBV19
CDR3nt: TGTGCTAGCAGCTTAGCTGTGGGGAGTGAGCAGTACTTC; CDR3aa: CASSLAVGSEQYF; j_gene: TRBJ2-7; abundance: NA; d_gene: NA; len: 13; v_gene: TRBV7-7
CDR3nt: TGTGCCAGCAGCTCCCTAGCTAGCGGGACTTACAATGAGCAGTTCTTC; CDR3aa: CASSSLASGTYNEQFF; j_gene: TRBJ2-1; abundance: NA; d_gene: TRBD2; len: 16; v_gene: TRBV7-3
CDR3nt: TGTGCCAGCAGCTTTTTCGAGCGGGGACAGGGTGAGCAGTTCTTC; CDR3aa: CASSFFERGQGEQFF; j_gene: TRBJ2-1; abundance: NA; d_gene: TRBD1; len: 15; v_gene: TRBV7-9
CDR3nt: TGTGCCAGTGACCCAGGGGGGTTCTCCTACGAGCAGTACTTC; CDR3aa: CASDPGGFSYEQYF; j_gene: TRBJ2-7; abundance: few; d_gene: NA; len: 14; v_gene: TRBV19
CDR3nt: TGCAGTGCCCCCCGGGAGTTTGAGCAGTTCTTC; CDR3aa: CSAPREFEQFF; j_gene: TRBJ2-1; abundance: NA; d_gene: NA; len: 11; v_gene: TRBV20-1
CDR3nt: TGTGCCAGCAGCTTGGACGGTGGAAACACCATATATTTT; CDR3aa: CASSLDGGNTIYF; j_gene: TRBJ1-3; abundance: NA; d_gene: NA; len: 13; v_gene: TRBV5-8
CDR3nt: TGTGCCAGCAGCTCTGGACACAGTGATTACAATGAGCAGTTCTTC; CDR3aa: CASSSGHSDYNEQFF; j_gene: TRBJ2-1; abundance: few; d_gene: NA; len: 15; v_gene: TRBV6-6
CDR3nt: TGTGCCTGGGCTCATAGGTGGGGACAGGGGGATGGCTACACCTTC; CDR3aa: CAWAHRWGQGDGYTF; j_gene: TRBJ1-2; abundance: few; d_gene: TRBD1; len: 15; v_gene: TRBV30
CDR3nt: TGTGCCAGCAGTGAAAATAGGGAGCTGTTTTTT; CDR3aa: CASSENRELFF; j_gene: TRBJ2-2; abundance: NA; d_gene: NA; len: 11; v_gene: TRBV6-1
CDR3nt: TGCGCCAGCAGCTGGAGGGACAGTGGAAACACTGAAGCTTTCTTT; CDR3aa: CASSWRDSGNTEAFF; j_gene: TRBJ1-1; abundance: NA; d_gene: TRBD1; len: 15; v_gene: TRBV4-1
CDR3nt: TGTGCCAGCAGTCGAGCGACAGGGTATGGTTTCAGCAATCAGCCCCAGCATTTT; CDR3aa: CASSRATGYGFSNQPQHF; j_gene: TRBJ1-5; abundance: NA; d_gene: TRBD1; len: 18; v_gene: TRBV28
CDR3nt: TGTGCCAGCAGTGAAGGATGGTTTGCGGCGGACACTGAAGCTTTCTTT; CDR3aa: CASSEGWFAADTEAFF; j_gene: TRBJ1-1; abundance: NA; d_gene: NA; len: 16; v_gene: TRBV6-1
CDR3nt: TGTGCCAGCAGCTTCATAGCGGGAGAGTACGAGCAGTACTTC; CDR3aa: CASSFIAGEYEQYF; j_gene: TRBJ2-7; abundance: NA; d_gene: TRBD2; len: 14; v_gene: TRBV5-6
CDR3nt: TGTGCCAGCAGGGGGGGGCAGAACTATGGCTACACCTTC; CDR3aa: CASRGGQNYGYTF; j_gene: TRBJ1-2; abundance: NA; d_gene: NA; len: 13; v_gene: TRBV9
CDR3nt: TGTGCCAGTGCCCCCCGGGCAGGGGGTCGAGCTAACTATGGCTACACCTTC; CDR3aa: CASAPRAGGRANYGYTF; j_gene: TRBJ1-2; abundance: NA; d_gene: TRBD1; len: 17; v_gene: TRBV19
CDR3nt: TGTGCCATCAGTGAAGGAGAGGACAGGGCAGTGTATCCCTGTGGCTACACCTTC; CDR3aa: CAISEGEDRAVYPCGYTF; j_gene: TRBJ1-2; abundance: once; d_gene: TRBD1; len: 18; v_gene: TRBV10-3
CDR3nt: TGTGCCAGCAGCGTGTATAGTAACCAAGAGACCCAGTACTTC; CDR3aa: CASSVYSNQETQYF; j_gene: TRBJ2-5; abundance: NA; d_gene: NA; len: 14; v_gene: TRBV9
CDR3nt: TGTGCCACCAAGATAGCGGTGCACCGTTACGAGCAGTACTTC; CDR3aa: CATKIAVHRYEQYF; j_gene: TRBJ2-7; abundance: once; d_gene: NA; len: 14; v_gene: TRBV15
CDR3nt: TGTGCCAGCAGCGTGGGACAGGCCTACGAGCAGTACTTC; CDR3aa: CASSVGQAYEQYF; j_gene: TRBJ2-7; abundance: NA; d_gene: TRBD1; len: 13; v_gene: TRBV7-3
CDR3nt: TGCGCCAGCAGTGAGTGGGACAGAGTCCCGCATAGCAATCAGCCCCAGCATTTT; CDR3aa: CASSEWDRVPHSNQPQHF; j_gene: TRBJ1-5; abundance: NA; d_gene: TRBD1; len: 18; v_gene: TRBV10-1
CDR3nt: TGCGCCAGCAGGCAAGGGACAGGGGGGTTGGACATTCAGTACTTC; CDR3aa: CASRQGTGGLDIQYF; j_gene: TRBJ2-4; abundance: NA; d_gene: TRBD1; len: 15; v_gene: TRBV5-1
CDR3nt: TGTGCCAGCAGGTACACAGGGGCTGAGGAGCAGTACTTC; CDR3aa: CASRYTGAEEQYF; j_gene: TRBJ2-7; abundance: NA; d_gene: TRBD1; len: 13; v_gene: TRBV11-2
CDR3nt: TGCGCCAGCAGCCAAGTATTGGGAGGGCCCTACGAGCAGTACTTC; CDR3aa: CASSQVLGGPYEQYF; j_gene: TRBJ2-7; abundance: once; d_gene: TRBD2; len: 15; v_gene: TRBV4-3